The present entry profiles one TCR beta chain with its context. Looked up from germline, CDR1 is MDHEN and CDR2 is SYDVKM. Between the trimmed V and J ends, which lost 3 bases and 0 bases, there was a span of 8 bases. This CDR3 region has 14 residues. CD45RO-negative, CCR7-positively selected cells formed the naive CD8 fraction, excluding terminally differentiated effector memory CD45RA+ cells. The data derive from a study of shared clonotypes between healthy human individuals. Across the study: Those who served as donors were a couple of women and three men between the ages of 18 and 49.

TCRdb's copy holds only in-frame clones and misses some; the assay was immunoSEQ multiplex PCR. The sample has about 2.1 million clones; roughly 91% are singletons. This sequence originates from a man between 18 and 35 years old in good health. Some clones in this sample may be carry-over from other donors' samples. The sequenced material came from naive CD8+ T cells from PBMCs. The genes are TRBV28 and TRBJ1-2; perhaps TRBD1 as D (5 bases). The DNA of the CDR3 is TGTGCCAGCAGTTTCACAGGAGCTAACTATGGCTACACCTTC. Its protein is CASSFTGANYGYTF.